This TCR beta chain comes out of a study of T-cell memory formation after mild COVID-19. About the research overall: Clustering of TCRs was largely donor specific. Broader study findings: There was a balanced CD4/CD8 profile in clones contracting day 15 to 85, and later expanders leaned CD4+. Contracting CD4+ clones lay largely in CM and EM, with CD8+ ones residing in EMRA.

This clonotype has a handful of counts. Its antigen is not identified. Constant-segment primers and 5'RACE yielded cDNA libraries for TCR alpha and TCR beta, each carrying sample barcodes and UMIs. TCRdb analysed the 5' RACE reads with MiXCR anew, one entry per CDR3 protein. The sample shows 350,000 to 500,000 distinct CDR3 sequences, roughly 17% of them seen only once. The sequencing input was PBMCs or a T cell subset sorted from them (not recorded which). This clonotype was obtained from a man aged 18 to 30 who had mild COVID-19 (a few samples of this study predate the infection). Cell type and time point are not known.

The DNA for the CDR3 is TGTGCCAGCAGCTGGGGGCTCCGTGGGACTGAAGCTTTCTTT. It encodes CASSWGLRGTEAFF. The V gene is TRBV12-3 or TRBV12-4, the J gene TRBJ1-1; D is possibly TRBD1 (6 bases). Trimming left V 6 bases short and J 5 bases short, with 16 bases between. CDR3 length equals 14 residues.